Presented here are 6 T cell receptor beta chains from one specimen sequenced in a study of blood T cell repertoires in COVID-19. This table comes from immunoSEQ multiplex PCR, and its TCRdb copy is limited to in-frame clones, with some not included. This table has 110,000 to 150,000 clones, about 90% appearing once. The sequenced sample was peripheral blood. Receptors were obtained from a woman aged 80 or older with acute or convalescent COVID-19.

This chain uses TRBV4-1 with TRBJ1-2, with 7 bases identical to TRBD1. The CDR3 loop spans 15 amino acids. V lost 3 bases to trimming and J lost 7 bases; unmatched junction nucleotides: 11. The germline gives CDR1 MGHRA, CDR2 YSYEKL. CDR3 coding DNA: TGCGCCAGCAGCCACCTCGGACAGGAGGCAGGTGGCTACACCTTC. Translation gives CASSHLGQEAGGYTF.

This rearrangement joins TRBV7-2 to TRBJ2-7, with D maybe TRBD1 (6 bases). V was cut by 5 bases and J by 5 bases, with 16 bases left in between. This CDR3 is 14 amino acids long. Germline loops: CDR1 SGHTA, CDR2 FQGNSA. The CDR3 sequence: CASSRGRGGHEQYF. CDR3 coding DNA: TGTGCCAGCAGCCGCGGGCGTGGGGGCCACGAGCAGTACTTC.

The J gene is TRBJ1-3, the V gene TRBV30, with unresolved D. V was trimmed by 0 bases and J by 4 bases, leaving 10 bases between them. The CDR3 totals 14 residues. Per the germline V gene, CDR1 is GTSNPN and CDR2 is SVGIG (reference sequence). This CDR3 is CAWSVSRRGNTIYF. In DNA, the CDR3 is TGTGCCTGGAGTGTTTCCAGGAGGGGAAACACCATATATTTT.

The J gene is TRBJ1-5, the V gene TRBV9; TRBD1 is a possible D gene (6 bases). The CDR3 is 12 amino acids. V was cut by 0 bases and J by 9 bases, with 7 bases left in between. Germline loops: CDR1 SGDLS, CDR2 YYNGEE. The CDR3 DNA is TGTGCCAGCAGCGTAGAAGGGGGGCCCCAGCATTTT. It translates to CASSVEGGPQHF.

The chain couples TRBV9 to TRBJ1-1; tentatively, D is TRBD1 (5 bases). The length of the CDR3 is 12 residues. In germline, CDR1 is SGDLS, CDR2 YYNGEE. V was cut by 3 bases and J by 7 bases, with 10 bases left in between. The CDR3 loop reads CASSAVGGEAFF. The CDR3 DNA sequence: TGTGCCAGCAGCGCCGTGGGGGGTGAAGCTTTCTTT.

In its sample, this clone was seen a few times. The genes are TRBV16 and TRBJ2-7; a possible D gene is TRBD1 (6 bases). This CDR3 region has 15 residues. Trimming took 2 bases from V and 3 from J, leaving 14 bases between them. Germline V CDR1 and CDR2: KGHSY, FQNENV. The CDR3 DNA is TGTGCCAGCAGCCAAAATGGGCAACAGGGCTACGAGCAGTACTTC. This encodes CASSQNGQQGYEQYF.